The 12 T cell receptor beta chains below come from one sample, sequenced in a study of cytomegalovirus exposure and HLA in healthy donors. The PCR used 60 Vbeta and 13 Jbeta primers. Libraries were prepared by immunoSEQ multiplex PCR; TCRdb keeps only in-frame clonotypes and omits some of them. The repertoire includes over 200,000 clones, approximately 84% of them detected once, and roughly 0.58% sits in the top ten. The specimen was PBMCs. Receptor source: a woman in her thirties or forties in good health and CMV-seronegative.

V and J are TRBV5-4 and TRBJ1-2, with 7 bases matching TRBD1. Germline CDR1 is SGHNT and CDR2 is YYREEE (reference sequence). The CDR3 has 15 amino acids. V was pared by 4 bases and J by 5 bases, with 11 bases of the junction left unmatched. The CDR3 nucleotides read TGTGCCAGCAGCCCCAGGTCCGCAGGGGGATATGGCTACACCTTC. Protein product: CASSPRSAGGYGYTF.

The V call is TRBV5-1, the J call TRBJ2-7; 11 bases are a match to TRBD2. The germline V gene has CDR1 SGHRS and CDR2 YFSETQ. CDR3 length: 15 amino acids. J lost 5 bases, V lost 3 bases, and 7 bases had no gene match. The CDR3 DNA reads as TGCGCCAGCAGCTGGAGACTAGCGGGGCCCAACGAGCAGTACTTC. It codes for CASSWRLAGPNEQYF.

The chain joins TRBV6-6 to TRBJ2-1, with 8 bases lining up with TRBD2. The germline CDR1 and CDR2 sequences are MNHNY and SVGAGI (reference sequence). The V and J ends lost 7 bases and 5 bases, in that order; junction bases with no gene match: 10. The CDR3 covers 15 residues. The CDR3 DNA is TGTGCCAGCATCCCTAGCGGGCGCGGGAACAATGAGCAGTTCTTC. This sequence encodes CASIPSGRGNNEQFF.

The rearrangement links TRBV2 to TRBJ1-5, with a weak D call TRBD1 (5 bases). Between the trimmed V and J ends, which lost 1 base and 5 bases, there was a span of 12 bases. Germline CDR1 and CDR2: SNHLY and FYNNEI. The CDR3 loop spans 15 amino acids. This CDR3 is CASSEDSGGDQPQHF. The DNA of the CDR3 is TGTGCCAGCAGTGAAGATTCGGGAGGGGATCAGCCCCAGCATTTT.

The sample holds one count of this clone. This chain uses TRBV5-5 with TRBJ1-1; D is perhaps TRBD1 (5 bases). The CDR3 is made up of 13 amino acids. V was trimmed by 0 bases and J by 4 bases, leaving 7 bases between them. Germline V gene sequence: CDR1 SGHKS, CDR2 YYEKEE (reference sequence). CDR3 loop: CASSLGGVTEAFF. The CDR3, as DNA: TGTGCCAGCAGCTTGGGGGGGGTCACTGAAGCTTTCTTT.

This sequence joins TRBV19 and TRBJ2-7; 7 nucleotides line up with TRBD1. The V and J ends lost 5 bases and 4 bases, in that order; junction bases with no gene match: 14. This CDR3 is 16 amino acids long. Germline-derived CDR1 and CDR2 are LNHDA and SQIVND (reference sequence). The CDR3 sequence is CASSALTGASFYEQYF. The CDR3 DNA reads as TGTGCCAGTAGTGCGCTTACAGGGGCCTCCTTTTACGAGCAGTACTTC.

As regards this clone: The junction departs from the called germline gene at one end, perhaps through a read error. The chain combines TRBV7-7 with TRBJ2-2; D is possibly TRBD1 (6 bases). The CDR3 is 13 residues long. Germline V lookup: CDR1 SSHAT, CDR2 FNYEAQ (reference sequence). The CDR3 coding sequence is TGTGCTAGCAGCTCCCACAGGGACGGGGAGCTGTTTTTT. This sequence encodes CASSSHRDGELFF.

The rearrangement uses TRBV6-6 and TRBJ1-5; 7 bases agree with TRBD1. In germline, CDR1 is MNHNY, CDR2 SVGAGI (reference sequence). The ends lost 5 bases at V and 0 bases at J; junction bases unmatched: 4. This CDR3 has 15 amino acids. The CDR3 spells CASSQTGNSNQPQHF. The CDR3 region has the DNA TGTGCCAGCAGTCAGACAGGGAATAGCAATCAGCCCCAGCATTTT.

The chain employs TRBV7-6 and TRBJ2-5, with D possibly TRBD2 on 5 matching bases. V gave up 3 bases and J gave up 0 bases, with 11 bases separating them. This CDR3 contains 15 residues. Germline loops: CDR1 SGHVS, CDR2 FNYEAQ. CDR3 nucleotides: TGTGCCAGCAGCTTCAGGAGGTCAGACCAAGAGACCCAGTACTTC. Translated, it gives CASSFRRSDQETQYF.

The rearrangement uses TRBV29-1 and TRBJ1-6; D might be TRBD1 (6 bases). The germline V and J ends were trimmed by 5 bases and 13 bases, with 15 bases remaining between them. CDR3 length: 12 amino acids. Germline CDR1 SQVTM, CDR2 ANQGSEA. The CDR3 coding sequence is TGCAGCGTTCTGGACAGTTTTGGGCCCCTCCACTTT. Translation: CSVLDSFGPLHF. Looking up the rest from reference TRBV29-1 and TRBJ1-6 gives the full variable domain: SAVISQKPSRDICQRGTSLTIQCQVDSQVTMMFWYRQQPGQSLTLIATANQGSEATYESGFVIDKFPISRPNLTFSTLTVSNMSPEDSSIYLCSVLDSFGPLHFGNGTRLTVT.

The gene calls are TRBV9 and TRBJ2-1; 12 nucleotides match TRBD1. V lost 3 bases and J lost 9; bases outside the gene matches: 13. Germline V gene lookup returns CDR1 SGDLS and CDR2 YYNGEE. CDR3 size: 17 residues. The CDR3 here is CASSEDRDRGLFSEQFF. The CDR3 DNA reads as TGTGCCAGCAGCGAGGACCGGGACAGGGGGCTTTTTAGTGAGCAGTTCTTC.

The CDR3 spells CASSKALCRGESRLSSYNEQFF. In DNA, the CDR3 is TGTGCCAGCAGCAAAGCGCTTTGTCGGGGAGAATCGAGACTGAGCTCCTACAATGAGCAGTTCTTC. The chain carries TRBV21-1 and TRBJ2-1; the listed D gene, TRBD2, was not tested against the DNA. TRBV21-1 is assigned pseudogene status. The CDR3 sequence is 22 residues long.